These 7 T cell receptor beta chains were sequenced from one sample in a study of control samples from healthy donors and cancer patients (dated by TCRdb to about 2020). Library preparation used the immunoSEQ multiplex PCR assay. In TCRdb, the immuneACCESS table is reduced to in-frame sequences with V and J assigned. These tables do not hold every clone; where another copy was compared, an unresolved V gene accounts for under half, and the others remain unexplained. The sample table holds fewer than 200,000 clones, of which about 86% were seen once. The ten largest clones capture approximately 4.9% of the sample. Sample: blood. The receptors originated from a woman between 25 and 40 years old in good health.

The chain has TRBV10-2 and TRBJ2-7, with D possibly called TRBD1 or TRBD2 (5 bases each). Germline-derived CDR1 and CDR2 are WSHSY and SAAADI. The CDR3 consists of 16 residues. Trimming stripped 7 bases from V and 2 bases from J, with 21 bases between. DNA for the CDR3: TGCGCCAGCAAAGACCGGGACCCAAAACCCCCCTACGAGCAGTACGTC. It translates to CASKDRDPKPPYEQYV.

This clone is a singleton in its sample. V is TRBV19 and J is TRBJ1-1; tentatively, D is TRBD1 (6 bases). The CDR3 spans 13 residues. With 10 bases removed from V and 4 bases from J, the gap between germline ends came to 16 bases. The germline V gene encodes CDR1 LNHDA and CDR2 SQIVND (reference sequence). The CDR3 DNA reads as TGTGCCACTTCGAGGGGGATTGGCACTGAAGCTTTCTTT. Residues: CATSRGIGTEAFF.

This clone was seen a handful of times. The chain couples TRBV2 to TRBJ1-4; D possibly corresponds to TRBD1 (6 bases). CDR1 is SNHLY and CDR2 is FYNNEI in the germline V gene. The CDR3 length is 12 residues. Deletions cut 6 bases from V and 5 bases from J, with 7 bases between. CDR3 sequence (DNA): TGTGCCAGCAGGGACAGCAATGAAAAACTGTTTTTT. Its translation: CASRDSNEKLFF.

The chain joins TRBV11-3 to TRBJ2-2; D may be TRBD1 or TRBD2 (5 bases each). The V end lost 3 bases, the J end lost 5 bases, and 7 bases lay between the germline ends. The germline CDR1 and CDR2 sequences are SGHNT and YENEEA. The length of the CDR3 is 13 residues. The CDR3 DNA is TGTGCCAGCAGCTTGGGGGTGACCGGGGAGCTGTTTTTT. Residues: CASSLGVTGELFF.

The chain recombines TRBV5-1 with TRBJ2-5, with TRBD2 matching over 7 bases. Germline V gene lookup returns CDR1 SGHRS and CDR2 YFSETQ. Trimming took 0 bases from V and 0 from J; bases not matched to a gene: 26. This CDR3 spans 23 amino acids. CDR3 bases: TGCGCCAGCAGCTTGGTCCGCGGGGTAGCGGGCGCGGAATATCGTATGTACCAAGAGACCCAGTACTTC. This translates into CASSLVRGVAGAEYRMYQETQYF.

This clone has a single count. The J gene is TRBJ2-5, the V gene TRBV24-1; tentatively, D is TRBD1 or TRBD2 (6 bases each). Germline assignment: CDR1 KGHDR and CDR2 SFDVKD. The CDR3 runs 16 residues. The V gene lost 3 bases and the J gene lost 2 bases, with 15 bases spanning the gap. The chain's CDR3 is CATSDPRDIIQETQYF. CDR3 nucleotides: TGTGCCACCAGTGATCCGCGGGACATAATACAAGAGACCCAGTACTTC.

Points on this clone: One junction end does not reproduce the germline sequence, and a read error may be involved. The J gene is TRBJ2-2, the V gene TRBV7-7, with D possibly called TRBD1 or TRBD2 (7 bases each). Germline CDR1 SSHAT, CDR2 FNYEAQ (reference sequence). The CDR3 extends over 17 amino acids. The CDR3 nucleotides are TGTGCTAGCAGCTTAAACGCCTACAGGGGAGGGACCGGGGAGCTGTTTTTT. Translation gives CASSLNAYRGGTGELFF.